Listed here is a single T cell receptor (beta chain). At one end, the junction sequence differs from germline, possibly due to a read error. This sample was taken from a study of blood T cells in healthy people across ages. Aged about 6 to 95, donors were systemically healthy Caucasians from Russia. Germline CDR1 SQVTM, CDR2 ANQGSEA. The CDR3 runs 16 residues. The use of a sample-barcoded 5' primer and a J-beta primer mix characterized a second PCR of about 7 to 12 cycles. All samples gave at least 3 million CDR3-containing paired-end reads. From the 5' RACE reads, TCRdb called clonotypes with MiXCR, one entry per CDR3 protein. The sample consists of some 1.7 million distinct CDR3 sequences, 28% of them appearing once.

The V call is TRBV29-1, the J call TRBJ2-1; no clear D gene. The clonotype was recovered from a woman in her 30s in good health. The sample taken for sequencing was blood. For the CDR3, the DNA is TGCAGCGTTGAAGGTAGTATAAGGGATAAAGTTAATGAGCAGGTCTTC. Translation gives CSVEGSIRDKVNEQVF.